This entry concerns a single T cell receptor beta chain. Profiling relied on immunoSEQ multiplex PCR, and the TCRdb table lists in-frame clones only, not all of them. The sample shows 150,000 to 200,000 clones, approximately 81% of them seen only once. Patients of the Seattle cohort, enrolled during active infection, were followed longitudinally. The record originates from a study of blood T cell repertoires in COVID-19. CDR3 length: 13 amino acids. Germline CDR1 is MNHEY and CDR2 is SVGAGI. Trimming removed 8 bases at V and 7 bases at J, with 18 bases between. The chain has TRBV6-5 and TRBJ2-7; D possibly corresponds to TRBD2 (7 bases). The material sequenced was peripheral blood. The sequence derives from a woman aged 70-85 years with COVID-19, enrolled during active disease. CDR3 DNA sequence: TGTGCCAGCCGCATGGGAGGGGGAGGGGAGCAGTACTTC. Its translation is CASRMGGGGEQYF.